This T cell receptor (beta chain) is drawn from a study of early T cells in non-severe SARS-CoV-2 infection. One entry per CDR3 protein, called by TCRdb with MiXCR from the 5' RACE reads. The data show 69,000 or so distinct CDR3 sequences, about 9% seen once. Germline V CDR1 and CDR2: SNHLY, FYNNEI. Trimming removed 6 bases at V and 0 bases at J, with 11 bases between. This CDR3 spans 14 amino acids. This clonotype has more than one count but fewer than ten. This sequence joins TRBV2 and TRBJ1-2; no firm D call. This TCR came from an adult who was a healthcare worker with PCR-confirmed SARS-CoV-2 infection or an uninfected control (not recorded which). Sequencing was performed on whole blood. The CDR3 here is CASSRTGANYGYTF. In DNA, the CDR3 is TGTGCCAGCAGCAGGACGGGAGCTAACTATGGCTACACCTTC.